What follows is one TCR beta chain and its context. Its matching antigen is unknown. TCRdb keeps only in-frame clones here, not all; method: immunoSEQ multiplex PCR. The profile shows some 22,000 clones, about three quarters of them singletons. The sample comes from a study of PD-1 blockade in classical Hodgkin lymphoma. Study-level findings and limits: Partial responders and progressors had significantly lower baseline TCR diversity. Lower baseline TCR diversity was reported for newly diagnosed patients than for healthy donors. By cycle point C4D1, TCR diversity had risen significantly in CD4+ cells (but not CD8+ cells).

Time point denoted: cycle 4 day 1 (C4D1), after more than five weeks of nivolumab. Every patient was affected by relapse after autologous stem cell transplantation, while exposure to brentuximab vedotin was not uniform. The TCR sequence derives from a human donor with classical Hodgkin lymphoma. This material consisted of peripheral blood mononuclear cells (PBMCs), taken before the fourth cycle of nivolumab.

DNA of the CDR3: TGTGCCAGCAACGGTGCAGGGGGGCACGAGCAGTACTTC. Translating gives CASNGAGGHEQYF. The rearrangement joins TRBV27 to TRBJ2-7, with D possibly being TRBD1 (7 bases). The CDR3 has 13 residues. Looked up from germline, CDR1 is MNHEY and CDR2 is SMNVEV (reference sequence). Trimming removed 7 bases from V and 5 bases from J, with 15 bases in between.